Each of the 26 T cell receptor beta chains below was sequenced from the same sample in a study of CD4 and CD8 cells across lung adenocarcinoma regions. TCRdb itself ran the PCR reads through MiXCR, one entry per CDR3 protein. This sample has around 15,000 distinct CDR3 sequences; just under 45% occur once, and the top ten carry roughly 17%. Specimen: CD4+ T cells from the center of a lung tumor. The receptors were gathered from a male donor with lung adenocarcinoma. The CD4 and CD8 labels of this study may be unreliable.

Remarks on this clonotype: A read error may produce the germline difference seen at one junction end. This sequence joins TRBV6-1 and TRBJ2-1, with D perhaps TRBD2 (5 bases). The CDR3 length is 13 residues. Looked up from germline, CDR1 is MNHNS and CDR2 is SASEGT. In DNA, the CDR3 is TGTGCCAGCAGTGGAGGGAACAGCGGTGAGCTGTTCTTT. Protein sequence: CASSGGNSGELFF.

The CDR3 region is CSARSLIQETQYF. The CDR3, as DNA: TGCAGTGCTAGATCACTAATCCAAGAGACCCAGTACTTC. The genes are TRBV20-1 and TRBJ2-5, with no clear D. V was clipped by 2 bases and J by 1 base, with 8 bases between them. The CDR3 has 13 residues. Germline-derived CDR1 and CDR2 are DFQATT and SNEGSKA (reference sequence).

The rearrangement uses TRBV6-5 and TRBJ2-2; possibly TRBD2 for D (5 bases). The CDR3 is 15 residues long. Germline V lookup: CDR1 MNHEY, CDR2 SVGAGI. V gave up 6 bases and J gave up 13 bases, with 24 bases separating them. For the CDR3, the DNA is TGTGCCAGCAGACTCCAGTCCGGGATCCCCGATGCGCTGTTTTTT. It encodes CASRLQSGIPDALFF.

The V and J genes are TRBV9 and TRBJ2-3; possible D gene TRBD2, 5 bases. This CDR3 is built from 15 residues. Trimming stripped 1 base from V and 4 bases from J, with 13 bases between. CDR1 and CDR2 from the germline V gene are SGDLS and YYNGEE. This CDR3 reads CASSVSGLSSDTQYF. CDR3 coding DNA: TGTGCCAGCAGCGTATCGGGGTTGAGTTCAGATACGCAGTATTTT.

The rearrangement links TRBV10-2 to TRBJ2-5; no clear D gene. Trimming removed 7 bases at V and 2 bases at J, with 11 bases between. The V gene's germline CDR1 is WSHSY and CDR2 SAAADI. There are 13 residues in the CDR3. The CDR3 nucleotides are TGCGCCAGCAAGGCAGATTTACAAGAGACCCAGTACTTC. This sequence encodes CASKADLQETQYF.

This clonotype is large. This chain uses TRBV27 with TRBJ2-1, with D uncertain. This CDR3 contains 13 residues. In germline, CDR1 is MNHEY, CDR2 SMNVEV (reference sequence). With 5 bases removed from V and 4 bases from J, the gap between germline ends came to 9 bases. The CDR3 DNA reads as TGTGCCAGCAGTCCCACTAATTACAATGAGCAGTTCTTC. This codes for CASSPTNYNEQFF.

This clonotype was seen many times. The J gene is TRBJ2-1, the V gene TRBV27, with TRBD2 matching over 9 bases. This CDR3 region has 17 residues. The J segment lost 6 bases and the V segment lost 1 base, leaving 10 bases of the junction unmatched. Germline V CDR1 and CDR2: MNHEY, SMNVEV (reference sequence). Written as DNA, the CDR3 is TGTGCCAGCAGTTTATGGGGGAGCGGGAGGCTGAGCAATGAGCAGTTCTTC. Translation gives CASSLWGSGRLSNEQFF.

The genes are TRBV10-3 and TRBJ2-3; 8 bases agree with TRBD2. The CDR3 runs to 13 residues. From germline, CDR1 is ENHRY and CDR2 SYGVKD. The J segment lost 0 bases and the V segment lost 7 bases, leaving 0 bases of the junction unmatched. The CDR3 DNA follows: TGTGCCATCAAGCGGGAGAGCACAGATACGCAGTATTTT. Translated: CAIKRESTDTQYF.

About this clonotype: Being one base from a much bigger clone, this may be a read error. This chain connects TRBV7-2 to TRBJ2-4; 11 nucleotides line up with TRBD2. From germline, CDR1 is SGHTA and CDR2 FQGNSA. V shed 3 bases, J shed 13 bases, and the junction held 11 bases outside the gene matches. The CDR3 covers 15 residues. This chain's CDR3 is CASSFPTSGSNEQYF. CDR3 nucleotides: TGTGCCAGCAGCTTTCCAACTAGCGGGAGCAATGAGCAGTACTTC.

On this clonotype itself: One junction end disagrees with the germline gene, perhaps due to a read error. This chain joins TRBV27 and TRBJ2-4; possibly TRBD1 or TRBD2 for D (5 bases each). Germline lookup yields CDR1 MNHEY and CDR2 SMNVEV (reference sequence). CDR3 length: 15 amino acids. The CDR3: CASGSGLRSKDMQYF. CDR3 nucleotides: TGTGCCAGCGGGTCGGGGCTGCGATCCAAAGACATGCAGTACTTC.

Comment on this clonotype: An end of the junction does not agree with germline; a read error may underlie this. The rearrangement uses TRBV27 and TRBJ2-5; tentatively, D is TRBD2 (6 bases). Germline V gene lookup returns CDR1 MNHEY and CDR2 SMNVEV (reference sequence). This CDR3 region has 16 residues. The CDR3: CASGGVGRAVPETQYF. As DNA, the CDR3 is TGTGCCAGCGGGGGAGTCGGGAGAGCCGTCCCAGAGACGCAGTACTTT.

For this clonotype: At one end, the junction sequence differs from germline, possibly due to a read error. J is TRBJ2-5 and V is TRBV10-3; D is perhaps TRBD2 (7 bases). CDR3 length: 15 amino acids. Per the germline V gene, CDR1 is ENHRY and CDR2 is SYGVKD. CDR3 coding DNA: TGTGCCGGGGGGGTCGGGGGCGGTGACCAAGAGACCCAGTATTTC. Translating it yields CAGGVGGGDQETQYF.

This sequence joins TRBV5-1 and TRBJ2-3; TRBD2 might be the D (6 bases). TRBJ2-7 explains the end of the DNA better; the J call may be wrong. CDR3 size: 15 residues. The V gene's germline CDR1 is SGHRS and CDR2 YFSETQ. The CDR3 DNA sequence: TGCGCCAGCAGCTGGGGGGACGCTTATAGGGGCGAGCAGTACTTC. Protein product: CASSWGDAYRGEQYF.

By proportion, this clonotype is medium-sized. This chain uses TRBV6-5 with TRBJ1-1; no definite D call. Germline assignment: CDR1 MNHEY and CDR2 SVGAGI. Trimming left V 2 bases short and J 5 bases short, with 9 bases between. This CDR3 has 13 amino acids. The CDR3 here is CASSYNGGTEAFF. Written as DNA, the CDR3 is TGTGCCAGCAGTTACAACGGAGGTACTGAAGCTTTCTTT.

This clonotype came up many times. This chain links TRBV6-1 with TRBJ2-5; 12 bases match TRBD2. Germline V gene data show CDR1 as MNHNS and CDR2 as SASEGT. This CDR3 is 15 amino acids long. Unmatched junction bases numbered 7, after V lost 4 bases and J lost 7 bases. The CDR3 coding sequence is TGTGCCAGCAGTGTTCTAGCGGGAGGGGAGGGGACCCAGTACTTC. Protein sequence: CASSVLAGGEGTQYF.

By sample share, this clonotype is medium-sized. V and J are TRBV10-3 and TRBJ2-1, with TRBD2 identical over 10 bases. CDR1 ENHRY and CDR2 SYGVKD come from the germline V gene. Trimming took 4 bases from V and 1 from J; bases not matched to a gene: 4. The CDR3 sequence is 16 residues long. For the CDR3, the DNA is TGTGCCATCAGTGGCGGACTAGCGGAGTCCTACAATGAGCAGTTCTTC. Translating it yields CAISGGLAESYNEQFF.

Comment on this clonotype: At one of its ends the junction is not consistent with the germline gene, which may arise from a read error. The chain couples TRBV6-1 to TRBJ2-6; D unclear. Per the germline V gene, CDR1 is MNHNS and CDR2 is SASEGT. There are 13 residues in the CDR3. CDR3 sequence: CASSPPGSNVLTF. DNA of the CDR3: TGTGCCAGCAGCCCCCCTGGCTCCAACGTCCTGACCTTC.

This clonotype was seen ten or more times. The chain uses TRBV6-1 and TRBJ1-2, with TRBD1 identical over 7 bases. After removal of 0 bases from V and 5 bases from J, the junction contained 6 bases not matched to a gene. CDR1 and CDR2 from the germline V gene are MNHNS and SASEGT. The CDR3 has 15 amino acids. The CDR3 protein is CASSEAFGQEYGYTF. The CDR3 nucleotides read TGTGCCAGCAGTGAAGCGTTTGGACAGGAGTATGGCTACACCTTC.

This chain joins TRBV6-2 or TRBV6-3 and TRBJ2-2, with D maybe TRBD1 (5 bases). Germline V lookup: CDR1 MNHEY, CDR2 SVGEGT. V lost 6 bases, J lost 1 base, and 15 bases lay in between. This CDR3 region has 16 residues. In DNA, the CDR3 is TGTGCCAGCAGCCCCCAAGGGGTGGGGAACACCGGGGAGCTGTTTTTT. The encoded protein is CASSPQGVGNTGELFF.

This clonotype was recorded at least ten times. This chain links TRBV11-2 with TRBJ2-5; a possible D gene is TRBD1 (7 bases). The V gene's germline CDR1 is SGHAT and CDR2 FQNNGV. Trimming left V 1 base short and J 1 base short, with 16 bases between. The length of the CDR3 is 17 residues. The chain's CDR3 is CASSLGVSGGLQETQYF. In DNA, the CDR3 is TGTGCCAGCAGCTTAGGGGTGTCAGGGGGACTCCAAGAGACCCAGTACTTC.

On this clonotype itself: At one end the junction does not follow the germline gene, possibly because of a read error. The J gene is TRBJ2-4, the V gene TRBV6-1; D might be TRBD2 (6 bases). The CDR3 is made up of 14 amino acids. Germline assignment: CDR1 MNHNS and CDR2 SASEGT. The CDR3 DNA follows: TGCGCCAGCACGGGGGTGACAGCGAAAAACATTCAGTACTTC. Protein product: CASTGVTAKNIQYF.

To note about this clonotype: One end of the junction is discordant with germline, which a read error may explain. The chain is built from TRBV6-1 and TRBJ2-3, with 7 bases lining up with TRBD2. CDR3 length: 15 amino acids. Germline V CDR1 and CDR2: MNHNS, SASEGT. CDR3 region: CARGEGGGSPETQYF. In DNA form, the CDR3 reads TGTGCCAGGGGTGAAGGTGGCGGGAGCCCAGAGACGCAGTATTTT.

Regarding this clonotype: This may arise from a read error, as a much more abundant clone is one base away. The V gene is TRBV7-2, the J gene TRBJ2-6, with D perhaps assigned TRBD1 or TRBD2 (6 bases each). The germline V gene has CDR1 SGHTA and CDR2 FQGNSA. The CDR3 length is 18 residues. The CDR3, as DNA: TGTGCCAGCAGCTCTAGGGGGGACCACCTCTCTGGGGCCAACGTCCTGCCTTTC. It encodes CASSSRGDHLSGANVLPF.

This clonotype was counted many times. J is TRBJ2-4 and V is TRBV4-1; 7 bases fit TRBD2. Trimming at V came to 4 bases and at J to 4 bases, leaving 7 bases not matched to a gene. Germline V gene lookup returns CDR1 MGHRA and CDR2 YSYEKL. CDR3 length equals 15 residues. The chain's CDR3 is CASSPPLGGKNIQYF. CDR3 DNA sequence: TGCGCCAGCAGCCCCCCGTTGGGAGGGAAAAACATTCAGTACTTC.

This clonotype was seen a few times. CDR3: CASSKLAGEQFF. The DNA for the CDR3 is TGTGCCAGCAGTAAACTAGCGGGGGAGCAGTTCTTC. This chain joins TRBV27 and TRBJ2-1, with 10 positions matching TRBD2. CDR1 is MNHEY, CDR2 SMNVEV, per germline (reference sequence). Unmatched junction bases numbered 2, after V lost 5 bases and J lost 10 bases. CDR3 length equals 12 residues.

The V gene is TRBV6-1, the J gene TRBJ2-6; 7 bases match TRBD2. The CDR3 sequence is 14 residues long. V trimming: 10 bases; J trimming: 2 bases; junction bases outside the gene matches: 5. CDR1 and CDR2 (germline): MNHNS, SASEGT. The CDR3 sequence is CATDAGAGANVLTF. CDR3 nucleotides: TGTGCCACCGACGCGGGGGCTGGGGCCAACGTCCTGACTTTC.